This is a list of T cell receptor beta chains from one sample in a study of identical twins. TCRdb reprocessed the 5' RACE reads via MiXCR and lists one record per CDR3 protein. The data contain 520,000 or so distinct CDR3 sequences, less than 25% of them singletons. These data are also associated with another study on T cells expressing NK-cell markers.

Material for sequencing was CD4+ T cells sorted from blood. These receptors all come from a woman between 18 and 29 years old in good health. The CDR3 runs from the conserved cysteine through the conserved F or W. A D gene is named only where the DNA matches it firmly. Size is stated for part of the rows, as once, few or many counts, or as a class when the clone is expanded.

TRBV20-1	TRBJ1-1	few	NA	TGCAGTGCTAGAGCCGCAAGTAAAGCTTTCTTT	CSARAASKAFF
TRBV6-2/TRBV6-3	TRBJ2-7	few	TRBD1	TGTGCCAGCAGTACTTCCCCCGGGACAGGCTTCTACGAGCAGTACTTC	CASSTSPGTGFYEQYF
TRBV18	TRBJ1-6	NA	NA	TGTGCCAGCTCACCAGCTTCGGGTTCACCCCTCCACTTT	CASSPASGSPLHF
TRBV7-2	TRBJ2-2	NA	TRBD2	TGTGCCAGCAGGGGACTAGCGGGAGAGTCCGGGGGGGAGCTGTTTTTT	CASRGLAGESGGELFF
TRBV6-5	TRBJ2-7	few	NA	TGTGCCAGCAGTTCAACCGGGATCCGACGTGGCGAGCAGTACTTC	CASSSTGIRRGEQYF
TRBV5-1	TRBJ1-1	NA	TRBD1	TGCGCCAGCAGCTTGGACCGACAGGGGGCTACTGAAGCTTTCTTT	CASSLDRQGATEAFF
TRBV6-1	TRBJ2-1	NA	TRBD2	TGTGCCAGTCAAGGCGGGGGGGTAAAGTTCTTC	CASQGGGVKFF
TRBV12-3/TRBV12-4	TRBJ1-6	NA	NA	TGTGCCAGCAGTTCCCCACCTGGACCCCTCCACTTT	CASSSPPGPLHF
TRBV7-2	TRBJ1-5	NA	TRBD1	TGTGCCAGCAGCTTCGACAGGGGCCGGAATCAGCCCCAGCATTTT	CASSFDRGRNQPQHF
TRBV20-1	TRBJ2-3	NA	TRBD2	TGCAGTGCCCAAAGACTAGCGGGGGGGCCCGATACGCAGTATTTT	CSAQRLAGGPDTQYF
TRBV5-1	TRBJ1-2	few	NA	TGCGCCAGCAGCTTGTTGCGGTCTCCTAACTATGGCTACACCTTC	CASSLLRSPNYGYTF
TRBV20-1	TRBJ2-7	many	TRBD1	TGCAGTGCTGCTCCGGGACAGGGGGACGAGCAGTACTTC	CSAAPGQGDEQYF
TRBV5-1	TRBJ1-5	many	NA	TGCGCCAGCAGCTTGGAGGGGGATCCCAGTCAGCCCCAGCATTTT	CASSLEGDPSQPQHF
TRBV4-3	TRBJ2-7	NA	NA	TGCGCCAGCAGCCAAGATATCCAGGCCTCCTACGAGCAGTACTTC	CASSQDIQASYEQYF
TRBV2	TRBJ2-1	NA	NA	TGTGCCAGCAGAATAGGGTTGAATGAGCAGTTCTTC	CASRIGLNEQFF
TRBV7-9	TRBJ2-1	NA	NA	TGTGCCAGCAGCTTACAGGGGTGGAATGAGCAGTTCTTC	CASSLQGWNEQFF
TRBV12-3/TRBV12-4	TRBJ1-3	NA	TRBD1	TGTGCCAGCAGTTCGCGGACAGGGTTCTCTGGAAACACCATATATTTT	CASSSRTGFSGNTIYF
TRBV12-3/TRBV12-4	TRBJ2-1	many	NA	TGTGCCAGCAGTTCACAGGTTTCTGGGGGGTCGGGGCAGTTCTTC	CASSSQVSGGSGQFF
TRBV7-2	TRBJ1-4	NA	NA	TGTGCCACCAGCTTAAGGGGAGGTGAAAAACTGTTTTTT	CATSLRGGEKLFF
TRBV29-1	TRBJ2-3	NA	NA	TGCAGCGCCGGAGTCTTAGGCCCCTACACAGATACGCAGTATTTT	CSAGVLGPYTDTQYF
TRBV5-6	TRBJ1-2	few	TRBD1	TGTGCCAGCAGCCGGGACAGTATTGTAGTCTATGGCTACACCTTC	CASSRDSIVVYGYTF
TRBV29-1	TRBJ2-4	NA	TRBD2	TGCAGCGCTGCCGGGACTAGCGGGAGCCTGTACATTCAGTACTTC	CSAAGTSGSLYIQYF
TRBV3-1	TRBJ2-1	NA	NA	TGTGCCAGCAGCCTACCCGGACAGTCTAACAATGAGCAGTTCTTC	CASSLPGQSNNEQFF
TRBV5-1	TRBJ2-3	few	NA	TGCGCCAGCAGCTTCTACGGGAGTAGCACAGATACGCAGTATTTT	CASSFYGSSTDTQYF
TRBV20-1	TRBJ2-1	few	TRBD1	TGCAGTGGGCCGGGACAGGGGTACAATGAGCAGTTCTTC	CSGPGQGYNEQFF
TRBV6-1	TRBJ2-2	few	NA	TGTGCCAGCAACGTAGGAGGGCAGGGCAACACCGGGGAGCTGTTTTTT	CASNVGGQGNTGELFF
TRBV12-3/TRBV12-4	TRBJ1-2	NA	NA	TGTGCCAGCAGTGAGGAGTGGGGAGAAAACTATGGCTACACCTTC	CASSEEWGENYGYTF
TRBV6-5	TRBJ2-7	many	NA	TGTGCCAGCAGTTACAGCCCTGATCCTTCCTACGAGCAGTACTTC	CASSYSPDPSYEQYF
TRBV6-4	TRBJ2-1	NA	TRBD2	TGTGCCAGCAACAGCGGGGGGGCCGGGAACAATGAGCAGTTCTTC	CASNSGGAGNNEQFF
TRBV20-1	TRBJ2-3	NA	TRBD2	TGCAGTGCTCCTCGGTGGGGGGGAAAGGCAGATACGCAGTATTTT	CSAPRWGGKADTQYF
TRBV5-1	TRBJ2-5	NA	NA	TGCGCCAGCAATGAGGGCCGGGAGACCCAGTACTTC	CASNEGRETQYF
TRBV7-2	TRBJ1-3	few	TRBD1	TGTGCCAGCAGCTTGACAGGGTGGGGAAACACCATATATTTT	CASSLTGWGNTIYF
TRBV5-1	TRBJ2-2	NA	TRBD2	TGCGCCAGCAGCTTGCTAGCGGGGCGGCGGACCGGGGAGCTGTTTTTT	CASSLLAGRRTGELFF
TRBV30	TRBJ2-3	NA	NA	TGTGCCTGGAGTACCGGGACACTAGATACGCAGTATTTT	CAWSTGTLDTQYF
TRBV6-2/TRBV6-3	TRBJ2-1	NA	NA	TGTGCCAGCAGCCCAACTAGAAGCAATGAGCAGTTCTTC	CASSPTRSNEQFF
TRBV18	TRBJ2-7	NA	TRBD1	TGTGCCAGCTCACCAGGGACAGACCCTTACGAGCAGTACTTC	CASSPGTDPYEQYF
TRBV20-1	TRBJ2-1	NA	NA	TGCAGTGCTAGAGATTGGGGGCCCGTCTACAATGAGCAGTTCTTC	CSARDWGPVYNEQFF
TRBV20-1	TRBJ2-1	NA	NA	TGCAGTGCTAAGGGTTGGTACAATGAGCAGTTCTTC	CSAKGWYNEQFF
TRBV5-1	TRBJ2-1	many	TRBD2	TGCGCCAGCAGCTTGGCCCCAAGCGGGAGTAACAATGAGCAGTTCTTC	CASSLAPSGSNNEQFF
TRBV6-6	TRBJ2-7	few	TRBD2	TGTGCCAGCAGTGGTCTTCAGGGAGGGGAGCAGTACTTC	CASSGLQGGEQYF
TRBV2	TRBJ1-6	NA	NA	TGTGCCAGCAGAATGGCTAATTCACCCCTCCACTTT	CASRMANSPLHF
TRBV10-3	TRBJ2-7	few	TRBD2	TGTGCCATCAGTGAGTCGAGCGCGGGGGGCTTCGAGGAGCAGTACTTC	CAISESSAGGFEEQYF
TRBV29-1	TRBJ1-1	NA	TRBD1	TGCAGCGGAATACAGGGGGCTGAAGCTTTCTTT	CSGIQGAEAFF
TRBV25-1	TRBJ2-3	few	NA	TGTGCCAGCAGAAATGCTAGGGATACGCAGTATTTT	CASRNARDTQYF
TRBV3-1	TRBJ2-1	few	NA	TGTGCCAGCAGCCAAGCTGGAGCGGGCAAAAACAATGAGCAGTTCTTC	CASSQAGAGKNNEQFF
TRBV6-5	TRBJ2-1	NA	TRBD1	TGTGCCAGCAGTTACAACAGACAGGGCGACAATGAGCAGTTCTTC	CASSYNRQGDNEQFF
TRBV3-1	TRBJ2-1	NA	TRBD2	TGTGCCAGCAGCCATTTTGGGACTAGCTACAATGAGCAGTTCTTC	CASSHFGTSYNEQFF
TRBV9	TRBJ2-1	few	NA	TGTGCCAGCAGCGTAGTAACAGGCCTAAACAATGAGCAGTTCTTC	CASSVVTGLNNEQFF
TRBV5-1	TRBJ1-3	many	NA	TGCGCCAGCAGCAGGGATTCAGGAGGAAACACCATATATTTT	CASSRDSGGNTIYF
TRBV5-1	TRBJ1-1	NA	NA	TGCGCCAGCACGCCGATACAGGGAAACACTGAAGCTTTCTTT	CASTPIQGNTEAFF
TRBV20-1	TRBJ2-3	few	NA	TGCAGTGCTAGCCTTCCTGGCGGGAACACAGATACGCAGTATTTT	CSASLPGGNTDTQYF
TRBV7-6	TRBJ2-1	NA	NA	TGTGCCTGCAGTACCGAGGGGAATGAGCAGTTCTTC	CACSTEGNEQFF
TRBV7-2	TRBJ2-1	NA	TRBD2	TGTGCCAGCAGCTTAGACGGGCTAGCGGCCAATGAGCAGTTCTTC	CASSLDGLAANEQFF
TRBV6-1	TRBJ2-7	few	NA	TGTGCCAGCAGTGACCCAATGGGACTGACACCCACACCGTACGAGCAGTACTTC	CASSDPMGLTPTPYEQYF
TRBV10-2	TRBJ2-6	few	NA	TGCGCCAGCAGTGATATCCAGGTGTCTAGTGGGGCCAACGTCCTGACTTTC	CASSDIQVSSGANVLTF
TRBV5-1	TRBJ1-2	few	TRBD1	TGCGCCAGCAGCGGGGGACAGTCCTATGGCTACACCTTC	CASSGGQSYGYTF
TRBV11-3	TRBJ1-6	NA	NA	TGTGCCAGCAGCAACGGCGTCCCACCCCTCCACTTT	CASSNGVPPLHF